These T cell receptor beta chains were read from a single sample in a study of blood T cell repertoires in COVID-19. The table came from immunoSEQ multiplex PCR; TCRdb's copy has only in-frame clones and leaves some out. The table lists about 130,000 clones, 79% of them singletons. Sequencing used peripheral blood. These receptors were collected from a man aged 35-49 years with active or convalescent COVID-19. Both conserved end residues are part of each CDR3. Each record gives: V gene, D gene, J gene, CDR3 length, clone size, CDR3 protein, CDR3 DNA. A D gene is named only where the DNA matches it firmly. The listing skips clone size in some rows; elsewhere it reads once, few, many or a size class.

V: TRBV19
D: TRBD2
J: TRBJ2-7
length: 15
size: .
CDR3: CASSIEEGRAAEQYF
DNA: TGTGCCAGTAGTATAGAGGAAGGGAGGGCTGCCGAGCAGTACTTC

V: TRBV2
D: TRBD1
J: TRBJ1-6
length: 16
size: .
CDR3: CASSGTGGEANSPLHF
DNA: TGTGCCAGCAGCGGGACAGGGGGCGAAGCCAATTCACCCCTCCACTTT

V: TRBV20-1
D: .
J: TRBJ2-1
length: 13
size: .
CDR3: CSASGLKINEQFF
DNA: TGCAGTGCTAGTGGGCTTAAGATTAATGAGCAGTTCTTC

V: TRBV2
D: .
J: TRBJ1-1
length: 14
size: .
CDR3: CASSDRGGVLEAFF
DNA: TGTGCCAGCAGTGATAGGGGGGGCGTGCTTGAAGCTTTCTTT

V: TRBV18
D: TRBD1
J: TRBJ1-2
length: 15
size: once
CDR3: CASSQRDRGLNGYTF
DNA: TGTGCCAGCTCACAGCGGGACAGGGGACTAAATGGCTACACCTTC

V: TRBV30
D: .
J: TRBJ1-1
length: 13
size: .
CDR3: CAWSRRARGAAFF
DNA: TGTGCCTGGAGTCGGAGGGCACGTGGAGCAGCTTTCTTT

V: TRBV4-3
D: TRBD1
J: TRBJ2-7
length: 15
size: .
CDR3: CASSQETTGVNEQYF
DNA: TGCGCCAGCAGCCAAGAGACCACAGGGGTGAACGAGCAGTACTTC

V: TRBV6-1
D: TRBD1
J: TRBJ1-6
length: 14
size: .
CDR3: CASSETGGNSPLHF
DNA: TGTGCCAGCAGTGAAACAGGGGGAAATTCACCCCTCCACTTT

V: TRBV29-1
D: .
J: TRBJ2-1
length: 13
size: .
CDR3: CSVGGTYYNEQFF
DNA: TGCAGCGTTGGGGGGACTTACTACAATGAGCAGTTCTTC

V: TRBV11-2
D: TRBD1
J: TRBJ1-1
length: 14
size: .
CDR3: CASSPQGASTEAFF
DNA: TGTGCCAGCAGCCCCCAGGGGGCGAGTACTGAAGCTTTCTTT

V: TRBV29-1
D: .
J: TRBJ2-1
length: 10
size: .
CDR3: CSVSQRVQFF
DNA: TGCAGCGTTTCCCAGCGGGTACAGTTCTTC

V: TRBV6-5
D: .
J: TRBJ1-2
length: 15
size: .
CDR3: CASSYSGGGVGGYTF
DNA: TGTGCCAGCAGTTACTCGGGCGGGGGCGTAGGTGGCTACACCTTC

V: TRBV6-1
D: .
J: TRBJ1-6
length: 14
size: .
CDR3: CASSDPTANSPLHF
DNA: TGTGCCAGCAGTGACCCAACCGCGAATTCACCCCTCCACTTT

V: TRBV5-8
D: .
J: TRBJ1-6
length: 15
size: .
CDR3: CASSFLTGVGSPLHF
DNA: TGTGCCAGCAGCTTCCTAACCGGGGTAGGCTCACCCCTCCACTTT

V: TRBV29-1
D: .
J: TRBJ1-1
length: 12
size: .
CDR3: CSVPGMNTEAFF
DNA: TGCAGCGTTCCAGGAATGAACACTGAAGCTTTCTTT

V: TRBV7-3
D: TRBD1
J: TRBJ1-3
length: 17
size: once
CDR3: CASSALPTGVSGNTIYF
DNA: TGTGCCAGCAGCGCCCTACCGACAGGGGTTTCTGGAAACACCATATATTTT

V: TRBV14
D: .
J: TRBJ2-7
length: 14
size: .
CDR3: CASSPPGHTYEQYF
DNA: TGTGCCAGCAGCCCCCCGGGACATACCTACGAGCAGTACTTC

V: TRBV3-1/TRBV3-2
D: .
J: TRBJ1-1
length: 15
size: .
CDR3: CASSPPGGGNTEAFF
DNA: TGTGCCAGCAGCCCACCGGGGGGGGGAAACACTGAAGCTTTCTTT